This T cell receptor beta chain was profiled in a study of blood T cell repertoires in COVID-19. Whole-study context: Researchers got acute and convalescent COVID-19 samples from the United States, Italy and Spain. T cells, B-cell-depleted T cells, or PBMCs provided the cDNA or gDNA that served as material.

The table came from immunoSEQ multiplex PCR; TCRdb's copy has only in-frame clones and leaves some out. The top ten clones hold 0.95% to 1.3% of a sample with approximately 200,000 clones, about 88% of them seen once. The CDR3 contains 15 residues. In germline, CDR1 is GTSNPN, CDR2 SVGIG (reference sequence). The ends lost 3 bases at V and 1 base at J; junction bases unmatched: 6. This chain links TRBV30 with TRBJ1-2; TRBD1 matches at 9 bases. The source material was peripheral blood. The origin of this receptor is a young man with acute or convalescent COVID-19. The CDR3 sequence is CAWRGQGRHNYGYTF. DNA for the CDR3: TGTGCCTGGAGGGGACAGGGTCGACATAACTATGGCTACACCTTC.